The rows below give T cell receptor beta chains drawn from one sample of a study of blood T cell repertoires in COVID-19. Libraries were prepared by immunoSEQ multiplex PCR; TCRdb keeps only in-frame clonotypes and omits some of them. The sample includes about 300,000 clones, over 70% seen only once; the top ten take roughly 1.1%. The sequencing sample was made of peripheral blood. These receptors came from a woman in her forties or fifties with acute or convalescent COVID-19. Each CDR3 is given with its conserved first and last residue. The D gene is left open where the match is weak. Part of the rows lack a size; the others show once, few, many or a class for expanded clones.

J: TRBJ2-2
size: .
D: TRBD2
V: TRBV11-2
CDR3: CASSLGQRLAAEDTGELFF
DNA: TGTGCCAGCAGCTTAGGCCAACGACTAGCGGCCGAAGACACCGGGGAGCTGTTTTTT

J: TRBJ2-3
size: .
D: .
V: TRBV11-3
CDR3: CASSPSGSTDTQYF
DNA: TGTGCCAGCAGCCCAAGCGGGAGCACAGATACGCAGTATTTT

J: TRBJ2-2
size: .
D: TRBD1
V: TRBV10-3
CDR3: CAIRLTGSNTGELFF
DNA: TGTGCCATCAGACTGACAGGGAGCAACACCGGGGAGCTGTTTTTT

J: TRBJ2-1
size: .
D: .
V: TRBV5-1
CDR3: CASSLNAGNYNEQFF
DNA: TGCGCCAGCAGCTTGAATGCCGGGAACTACAATGAGCAGTTCTTC

J: TRBJ2-5
size: .
D: .
V: TRBV7-2
CDR3: CASRRGLLETQYF
DNA: TGTGCCAGCAGACGGGGACTTCTAGAGACCCAGTACTTC

J: TRBJ1-1
size: .
D: .
V: TRBV5-1
CDR3: CASSLTPNTEAFF
DNA: TGCGCCAGCAGCCTCACACCGAACACTGAAGCTTTCTTT

J: TRBJ1-2
size: once
D: .
V: TRBV2
CDR3: CASSERTNYGYTF
DNA: TGTGCCAGCAGTGAGAGGACAAACTATGGCTACACCTTC

J: TRBJ1-1
size: .
D: TRBD1
V: TRBV6-6
CDR3: CASSLRTGWDVANTEAFF
DNA: TGTGCCAGCAGTCTCCGGACAGGATGGGATGTGGCGAACACTGAAGCTTTCTTT

J: TRBJ2-7
size: .
D: TRBD1
V: TRBV30
CDR3: CAWSPGQGYGYEQYF
DNA: TGTGCCTGGTCTCCGGGACAGGGGTATGGCTACGAGCAGTACTTC

J: TRBJ1-1
size: many
D: TRBD1
V: TRBV7-6
CDR3: CASSTTGVDTEAFF
DNA: TGTGCCAGCAGCACGACAGGGGTGGACACTGAAGCTTTCTTT

J: TRBJ1-1
size: .
D: .
V: TRBV10-3
CDR3: CAISDKGRRAEAFF
DNA: TGTGCCATCAGTGATAAGGGGCGGAGGGCTGAAGCTTTCTTT

J: TRBJ2-2
size: few
D: .
V: TRBV2
CDR3: CASTSQGGTGELFF
DNA: TGTGCCAGCACTAGTCAGGGCGGCACCGGGGAGCTGTTTTTT

J: TRBJ2-1
size: .
D: TRBD1
V: TRBV5-6
CDR3: CASSFPGQGAREQFF
DNA: TGTGCCAGCAGCTTTCCGGGACAGGGTGCGCGTGAGCAGTTCTTC

J: TRBJ1-3
size: .
D: TRBD1
V: TRBV5-1
CDR3: CASSFGVGQRINTIYF
DNA: TGCGCCAGCAGTTTTGGGGTGGGACAGAGAATAAACACCATATATTTT

J: TRBJ2-2
size: .
D: .
V: TRBV7-3
CDR3: CASSLVTNTGELFF
DNA: TGTGCCAGCAGCTTAGTTACAAACACCGGGGAGCTGTTTTTT

J: TRBJ1-1
size: .
D: TRBD1
V: TRBV7-9
CDR3: CASSATGKPEAFF
DNA: TGTGCCAGCAGCGCGACAGGGAAGCCTGAAGCTTTCTTT

J: TRBJ2-1
size: .
D: .
V: TRBV6-6
CDR3: CASSYSTGYNEQFF
DNA: TGTGCCAGCAGTTACTCGACTGGCTACAATGAGCAGTTCTTC

J: TRBJ1-2
size: .
D: TRBD1
V: TRBV5-1
CDR3: CASSLAGGQGAYGYTF
DNA: TGCGCCAGCAGCTTGGCCGGGGGGCAGGGGGCGTACGGCTACACCTTC

J: TRBJ2-7
size: .
D: .
V: TRBV19
CDR3: CASSISGTPNYEQYF
DNA: TGTGCCAGTAGTATATCTGGGACTCCTAACTACGAGCAGTACTTC

J: TRBJ1-2
size: .
D: .
V: TRBV25-1
CDR3: CASSEYGSRYGYTF
DNA: TGTGCCAGCAGTGAATACGGGTCTCGCTATGGCTACACCTTC

J: TRBJ1-1
size: .
D: TRBD1
V: TRBV7-3
CDR3: CASSSRQGATEAFF
DNA: TGTGCCAGCAGCTCCAGACAGGGGGCCACTGAAGCTTTCTTT

J: TRBJ1-1
size: .
D: .
V: TRBV21-1
CDR3: CASSKDRSGTEAFF
DNA: TGTGCCAGCAGCAAAGACAGGAGTGGGACTGAAGCTTTCTTT

J: TRBJ1-4
size: .
D: .
V: TRBV3-1/TRBV3-2
CDR3: CASSQFDRPGGGKLFF
DNA: TGTGCCAGCAGCCAATTTGACAGGCCGGGAGGTGGAAAACTGTTTTTT

J: TRBJ2-3
size: .
D: .
V: TRBV5-1
CDR3: CASSRGQTSTDTQYF
DNA: TGCGCCAGCAGCCGCGGACAGACTAGCACAGATACGCAGTATTTT

J: TRBJ1-3
size: once
D: .
V: TRBV29-1
CDR3: CSVRANRLRGSGNTIYF
DNA: TGCAGCGTTAGAGCGAACAGACTCCGGGGGTCTGGAAACACCATATATTTT

J: TRBJ2-3
size: .
D: TRBD2
V: TRBV5-6
CDR3: CASSPLAGTPIYDTQYF
DNA: TGTGCCAGCAGCCCACTAGCGGGCACACCTATATATGATACGCAGTATTTT

J: TRBJ1-5
size: .
D: .
V: TRBV6-2/TRBV6-3
CDR3: CASSYPRQKNQPQHF
DNA: TGTGCCAGCAGTTACCCTAGACAGAAGAATCAGCCCCAGCATTTT

J: TRBJ2-1
size: .
D: TRBD2
V: TRBV2
CDR3: CASKIGLAGSGEQFF
DNA: TGTGCCAGCAAGATCGGACTAGCGGGATCGGGTGAGCAGTTCTTC

J: TRBJ1-4
size: .
D: .
V: TRBV18
CDR3: CASSPPVAPAYEKLFF
DNA: TGTGCCAGCTCACCACCGGTGGCACCCGCATACGAAAAACTGTTTTTT

J: TRBJ1-2
size: once
D: .
V: TRBV24-1
CDR3: CATSEGSGYTF
DNA: TGTGCCACCAGTGAAGGGAGCGGCTACACCTTC

J: TRBJ1-1
size: .
D: TRBD1
V: TRBV5-1
CDR3: CASSVTGGTEAFF
DNA: TGCGCCAGCAGCGTTACAGGGGGCACTGAAGCTTTCTTT

J: TRBJ1-2
size: .
D: TRBD1
V: TRBV6-4
CDR3: CASSDQPGQGESYGYTF
DNA: TGTGCCAGCAGTGATCAACCGGGACAGGGGGAGAGCTATGGCTACACCTTC

J: TRBJ1-1
size: few
D: .
V: TRBV7-8
CDR3: CASSQTGNPTEAFF
DNA: TGTGCCAGCAGCCAAACAGGGAATCCCACTGAAGCTTTCTTT

J: TRBJ1-3
size: .
D: TRBD1
V: TRBV6-1
CDR3: CASSVHGQGTGNTIYF
DNA: TGTGCCAGCAGTGTTCACGGACAGGGTACTGGAAACACCATATATTTT

J: TRBJ2-2
size: .
D: .
V: TRBV19
CDR3: CASSRITGSLNTGELFF
DNA: TGTGCCAGTAGTAGGATAACAGGGTCCCTGAACACCGGGGAGCTGTTTTTT

J: TRBJ2-6
size: .
D: .
V: TRBV29-1
CDR3: CSVGGGGANVLTF
DNA: TGCAGCGTTGGGGGAGGTGGGGCCAACGTCCTGACTTTC

J: TRBJ2-5
size: .
D: .
V: TRBV9
CDR3: CASSVGAGRGETQYF
DNA: TGTGCCAGCAGCGTCGGAGCGGGGAGGGGGGAGACCCAGTACTTC

J: TRBJ2-3
size: .
D: TRBD2
V: TRBV4-2
CDR3: CASSQVERGSTDTQYF
DNA: TGTGCCAGCAGCCAAGTTGAGCGGGGAAGCACAGATACGCAGTATTTT

J: TRBJ1-2
size: .
D: .
V: TRBV6-1
CDR3: CASSEAGTSLNYGYTF
DNA: TGTGCCAGCAGTGAAGCGGGGACATCCCTAAACTATGGCTACACCTTC

J: TRBJ2-7
size: .
D: .
V: TRBV27
CDR3: CASRGSVSYEQYF
DNA: TGTGCCAGCAGAGGCAGCGTCTCCTACGAGCAGTACTTC

J: TRBJ2-7
size: .
D: TRBD2
V: TRBV7-2
CDR3: CASSPRLAGGEQYF
DNA: TGTGCCAGCAGCCCCCGACTAGCGGGCGGCGAGCAGTACTTC

J: TRBJ1-5
size: .
D: .
V: TRBV7-8
CDR3: CASSFNNQPQHF
DNA: TGTGCCAGCAGCTTCAATAATCAGCCCCAGCATTTT

J: TRBJ2-1
size: .
D: TRBD2
V: TRBV7-2
CDR3: CASSLDPVAGGSYNEQFF
DNA: TGTGCCAGCAGCTTAGACCCAGTAGCGGGGGGCTCCTACAATGAGCAGTTCTTC

J: TRBJ1-2
size: few
D: .
V: TRBV5-4
CDR3: CASSLNGNYGYTF
DNA: TGTGCCAGCAGCTTGAACGGTAACTATGGCTACACCTTC

J: TRBJ1-2
size: .
D: .
V: TRBV4-2
CDR3: CASSQEGASDSFYGYTF
DNA: TGTGCCAGCAGCCAAGAAGGGGCCTCGGATTCGTTCTATGGCTACACCTTC

J: TRBJ1-2
size: .
D: TRBD1
V: TRBV2
CDR3: CASRGDSANYGYTF
DNA: TGTGCCAGCAGGGGGGACAGCGCTAACTATGGCTACACCTTC

J: TRBJ2-1
size: .
D: TRBD2
V: TRBV10-3
CDR3: CAISEPRGALAGATLYNEQFF
DNA: TGTGCCATCAGTGAGCCAAGGGGGGCTCTAGCGGGGGCCACGCTGTACAATGAGCAGTTCTTC

J: TRBJ2-5
size: .
D: TRBD2
V: TRBV7-2
CDR3: CASSPRDYRETQYF
DNA: TGTGCCAGCAGCCCTCGGGACTATCGGGAGACCCAGTACTTC